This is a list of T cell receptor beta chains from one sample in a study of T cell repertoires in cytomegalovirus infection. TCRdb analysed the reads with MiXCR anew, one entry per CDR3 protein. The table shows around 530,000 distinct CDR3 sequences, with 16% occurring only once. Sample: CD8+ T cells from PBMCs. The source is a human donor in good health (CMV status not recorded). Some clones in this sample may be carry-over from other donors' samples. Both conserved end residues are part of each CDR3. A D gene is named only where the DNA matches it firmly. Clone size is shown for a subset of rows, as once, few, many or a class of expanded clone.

CDR3nt: TGTGCCAGCAGTTACTCGCTGCTATACAGGGGAGCGTCCAAAAACATTCAGTACTTC
CDR3aa: CASSYSLLYRGASKNIQYF
len: 19
v_gene: TRBV6-6
j_gene: TRBJ2-4
d_gene: TRBD1
abundance: many

CDR3nt: TGCGCCAGCAGCTTGGGGATACAGGCGAGGAGCTCCTACGAGCAGTACTTC
CDR3aa: CASSLGIQARSSYEQYF
len: 17
v_gene: TRBV5-1
j_gene: TRBJ2-7
d_gene: NA
abundance: few

CDR3nt: TGTGCCAGCAGCGCCACTAGCGGGACTAAACAAGAGACCCAGTACTTC
CDR3aa: CASSATSGTKQETQYF
len: 16
v_gene: TRBV7-9
j_gene: TRBJ2-5
d_gene: TRBD2
abundance: many

CDR3nt: TGTGCCAGCAGCACCCGGAGGGGGGGTAATGAAAAACTGTTTTTT
CDR3aa: CASSTRRGGNEKLFF
len: 15
v_gene: TRBV11-2
j_gene: TRBJ1-4
d_gene: NA
abundance: few

CDR3nt: TGTGCCAGCAGTTCCCCCAACCCCGGGACAGGGGGCAATCAGCCCCAGCATTTT
CDR3aa: CASSSPNPGTGGNQPQHF
len: 18
v_gene: TRBV6-5
j_gene: TRBJ1-5
d_gene: TRBD1
abundance: NA

CDR3nt: TGTGCCAGTAGTATAGCGGCTAGCGGGAGAGGTGAGCAGTTCTTC
CDR3aa: CASSIAASGRGEQFF
len: 15
v_gene: TRBV19
j_gene: TRBJ2-1
d_gene: TRBD2
abundance: few

CDR3nt: TGCAGCGCCGGGAGACTAGCGGGATCCCACGAGCAGTACTTC
CDR3aa: CSAGRLAGSHEQYF
len: 14
v_gene: TRBV29-1
j_gene: TRBJ2-7
d_gene: TRBD2
abundance: NA

CDR3nt: TGTGCCAGCAGCGCCCCGGGACATCTTACGGCGTGGGAAAAACTGTTTTTT
CDR3aa: CASSAPGHLTAWEKLFF
len: 17
v_gene: TRBV5-5
j_gene: TRBJ1-4
d_gene: NA
abundance: few

CDR3nt: TGTGCCTGGTTTCACCCCGGCGTTTATGGGGAGCAGTTCTTC
CDR3aa: CAWFHPGVYGEQFF
len: 14
v_gene: TRBV30
j_gene: TRBJ2-1
d_gene: NA
abundance: NA

CDR3nt: TGCGCCAGCAGCCAAGCCAAGGGCGCTAATTCACCCCTCCACTTT
CDR3aa: CASSQAKGANSPLHF
len: 15
v_gene: TRBV4-1
j_gene: TRBJ1-6
d_gene: NA
abundance: many

CDR3nt: TGTGCCAGCAGTTCCAGGGGCGCCTACAATGAGCAGTTCTTC
CDR3aa: CASSSRGAYNEQFF
len: 14
v_gene: TRBV6-2/TRBV6-3
j_gene: TRBJ2-1
d_gene: NA
abundance: few

CDR3nt: TGTGCCAGCAGCCGAGAAGGGGACTACCATGTGTCAGATACGCAGTATTTT
CDR3aa: CASSREGDYHVSDTQYF
len: 17
v_gene: TRBV7-9
j_gene: TRBJ2-3
d_gene: TRBD2
abundance: many

CDR3nt: TGTGCCAGCAGTCTATCCCACACTGAAGCTTTCTTT
CDR3aa: CASSLSHTEAFF
len: 12
v_gene: TRBV7-9
j_gene: TRBJ1-1
d_gene: NA
abundance: few

CDR3nt: TGTGCCAGCAGCTCTACCGGGGGGGGCGGGGCTGAGCAGTTCTTC
CDR3aa: CASSSTGGGGAEQFF
len: 15
v_gene: TRBV7-3
j_gene: TRBJ2-1
d_gene: TRBD2
abundance: many

CDR3nt: TGTGCCAGCACTTACGGGGCGGATGGCTACACCTTC
CDR3aa: CASTYGADGYTF
len: 12
v_gene: TRBV2
j_gene: TRBJ1-2
d_gene: NA
abundance: many

CDR3nt: TGTGCCAGCAGTGTAGGGGATCTACAAGAGACCCAGTACTTC
CDR3aa: CASSVGDLQETQYF
len: 14
v_gene: TRBV6-1
j_gene: TRBJ2-5
d_gene: NA
abundance: few

CDR3nt: TGTGCCAGCAGCTCCGGGACTTCAACCCGGGACAGTGACTATGGCTACACCTTC
CDR3aa: CASSSGTSTRDSDYGYTF
len: 18
v_gene: TRBV9
j_gene: TRBJ1-2
d_gene: TRBD1
abundance: NA

CDR3nt: TGTGCCAGCAGTTCTATACACTCAGGGGACTATCTATATGGCTACACCTTC
CDR3aa: CASSSIHSGDYLYGYTF
len: 17
v_gene: TRBV27
j_gene: TRBJ1-2
d_gene: NA
abundance: many

CDR3nt: TGTGCCAGCAGTGAGCCCGCGGGGCTCACCGGGGAGCTGTTTTTT
CDR3aa: CASSEPAGLTGELFF
len: 15
v_gene: TRBV6-1
j_gene: TRBJ2-2
d_gene: NA
abundance: many

CDR3nt: TGTGCCAGTAGTAGATCTGGGGACGGTTCCTACGAGCAGTACTTC
CDR3aa: CASSRSGDGSYEQYF
len: 15
v_gene: TRBV19
j_gene: TRBJ2-7
d_gene: NA
abundance: few

CDR3nt: TGTGCCAGCAGCTTAGGGGATACTAACTGGGGACACAATGAGCAGTTCTTC
CDR3aa: CASSLGDTNWGHNEQFF
len: 17
v_gene: TRBV7-8
j_gene: TRBJ2-1
d_gene: NA
abundance: many

CDR3nt: TGTGCCAGCAGCCCCCAAGAAACGTACTATGGCTACACCTTC
CDR3aa: CASSPQETYYGYTF
len: 14
v_gene: TRBV7-9
j_gene: TRBJ1-2
d_gene: NA
abundance: many

CDR3nt: TGTGACAGCAGTCTGGGGACAGGCCCTTCCTACGAGCAGTACTTC
CDR3aa: CDSSLGTGPSYEQYF
len: 15
v_gene: TRBV5-5
j_gene: TRBJ2-7
d_gene: TRBD1
abundance: once

CDR3nt: TGTGCCAGCAGTTCCCGTTGGGGGGGGAACTACGAGCAGTACTTC
CDR3aa: CASSSRWGGNYEQYF
len: 15
v_gene: TRBV28
j_gene: TRBJ2-7
d_gene: TRBD2
abundance: NA

CDR3nt: TGTGCCAGCAGCTTCATAAGGACCTCGAACACCGGGGAGCTGTTTTTT
CDR3aa: CASSFIRTSNTGELFF
len: 16
v_gene: TRBV7-9
j_gene: TRBJ2-2
d_gene: NA
abundance: few

CDR3nt: TGTGCCAGCAGCTTACGCCGACCTTGGACTAGCGGGGCGGATACGCAGTATTTT
CDR3aa: CASSLRRPWTSGADTQYF
len: 18
v_gene: TRBV11-2
j_gene: TRBJ2-3
d_gene: TRBD2
abundance: many

CDR3nt: TGTGCCAGCAGCAGCCCGCGCGGTGTGAATCAGCCCCAGCATTTT
CDR3aa: CASSSPRGVNQPQHF
len: 15
v_gene: TRBV28
j_gene: TRBJ1-5
d_gene: NA
abundance: few

CDR3nt: TGCAGTGCTAGCGGGGGGGACTACAATGAGCAGTTCTTC
CDR3aa: CSASGGDYNEQFF
len: 13
v_gene: TRBV20-1
j_gene: TRBJ2-1
d_gene: TRBD2
abundance: NA

CDR3nt: TGTGCCAGCAGTTGGTCGACAGGGGGCACCGGGGAGCTGTTTTTT
CDR3aa: CASSWSTGGTGELFF
len: 15
v_gene: TRBV28
j_gene: TRBJ2-2
d_gene: TRBD1
abundance: many

CDR3nt: TGTGCCAGTAGTATTCTGGGTTGGAATGAGCAGTTCTTC
CDR3aa: CASSILGWNEQFF
len: 13
v_gene: TRBV19
j_gene: TRBJ2-1
d_gene: NA
abundance: NA

CDR3nt: TGTGCCAGCAGCTTACCCCAGCAGGGACTGATCTACGAGCAGTACTTC
CDR3aa: CASSLPQQGLIYEQYF
len: 16
v_gene: TRBV11-2
j_gene: TRBJ2-7
d_gene: NA
abundance: many

CDR3nt: TGTGCCAGCAGCTTAGAAGCAGATACGCAGTATTTT
CDR3aa: CASSLEADTQYF
len: 12
v_gene: TRBV7-8
j_gene: TRBJ2-3
d_gene: NA
abundance: many

CDR3nt: TGTGCCAGCAGCGCGAGCGGGACCATCTACGAGCAGTACTTC
CDR3aa: CASSASGTIYEQYF
len: 14
v_gene: TRBV9
j_gene: TRBJ2-7
d_gene: TRBD2
abundance: few

CDR3nt: TGTGCCAGCAGTCAAACCGGGAGAGATACGCAGTATTTT
CDR3aa: CASSQTGRDTQYF
len: 13
v_gene: TRBV7-9
j_gene: TRBJ2-3
d_gene: NA
abundance: NA

CDR3nt: TGTGCCAGCAGGGTTCCCGGGGGGCGCGAGACCCAGTACTTC
CDR3aa: CASRVPGGRETQYF
len: 14
v_gene: TRBV2
j_gene: TRBJ2-5
d_gene: NA
abundance: NA

CDR3nt: TGTGCCAGCAGCCTAGGGACAGCTACCAATCAGCCCCAGCATTTT
CDR3aa: CASSLGTATNQPQHF
len: 15
v_gene: TRBV11-2
j_gene: TRBJ1-5
d_gene: TRBD1
abundance: many

CDR3nt: TGTGCCAGTAGTATACGTCCGCAGCTAGCCAAAAACATTCAGTACTTC
CDR3aa: CASSIRPQLAKNIQYF
len: 16
v_gene: TRBV19
j_gene: TRBJ2-4
d_gene: NA
abundance: NA

CDR3nt: TGTGCCAGCAGCACCCCAGGACTAGCGGGAAGGGGTGAGCAGTTCTTC
CDR3aa: CASSTPGLAGRGEQFF
len: 16
v_gene: TRBV7-9
j_gene: TRBJ2-1
d_gene: TRBD2
abundance: many

CDR3nt: TGTGCCAGCAGTTACACAGGACAGGGGTTGAGAACTAATGAAAAACTGTTTTTT
CDR3aa: CASSYTGQGLRTNEKLFF
len: 18
v_gene: TRBV6-6
j_gene: TRBJ1-4
d_gene: TRBD1
abundance: NA

CDR3nt: TGTGCCAGCAGACCCGAAATACAGGGGAGCGGGCCCCAGCATTTT
CDR3aa: CASRPEIQGSGPQHF
len: 15
v_gene: TRBV28
j_gene: TRBJ1-5
d_gene: TRBD1
abundance: NA

CDR3nt: TGTGCCAGCAGTGAAGCCGCCCCCGGGACTGAGCAGTACTTC
CDR3aa: CASSEAAPGTEQYF
len: 14
v_gene: TRBV2
j_gene: TRBJ2-7
d_gene: NA
abundance: few

CDR3nt: TGTGCCAGCAGCAGAGACAACACTGAAGCTTTCTTT
CDR3aa: CASSRDNTEAFF
len: 12
v_gene: TRBV7-9
j_gene: TRBJ1-1
d_gene: NA
abundance: many

CDR3nt: TGTGCCAGCAGTTCCCCGGGGGGGGCTGAACAGCCCCAGCATTTT
CDR3aa: CASSSPGGAEQPQHF
len: 15
v_gene: TRBV28
j_gene: TRBJ1-5
d_gene: NA
abundance: few

CDR3nt: TGTGCCAGCAGTCGGGACAGGGGGCCCAGCAATCAGCCCCAGCATTTT
CDR3aa: CASSRDRGPSNQPQHF
len: 16
v_gene: TRBV6-5
j_gene: TRBJ1-5
d_gene: TRBD1
abundance: many

CDR3nt: TGTGCCAGCATTGACGAACCACAGGGGCACTATGGCTACACCTTC
CDR3aa: CASIDEPQGHYGYTF
len: 15
v_gene: TRBV2
j_gene: TRBJ1-2
d_gene: TRBD1
abundance: NA

CDR3nt: TGTGCCAGCAGTACCGGAAGTTCGGGACTGTTTTTT
CDR3aa: CASSTGSSGLFF
len: 12
v_gene: TRBV6-5
j_gene: TRBJ1-4
d_gene: NA
abundance: NA

CDR3nt: TGCGCCAGCAGTGTACAGGTTAACTATGGCTACACCTTC
CDR3aa: CASSVQVNYGYTF
len: 13
v_gene: TRBV10-2
j_gene: TRBJ1-2
d_gene: NA
abundance: many

CDR3nt: TGTGCCAGCAGTGAAGGGAGGGCGGTTAACTATGGCTACACCTTC
CDR3aa: CASSEGRAVNYGYTF
len: 15
v_gene: TRBV6-1
j_gene: TRBJ1-2
d_gene: NA
abundance: few

CDR3nt: TGTGCCAGCAGCCGACCTAACAATGAGCAGTTCTTC
CDR3aa: CASSRPNNEQFF
len: 12
v_gene: TRBV3-1
j_gene: TRBJ2-1
d_gene: NA
abundance: NA

CDR3nt: TGCAGCGCGAGGGGACGCCTTAGCTCCTACAATGAGCAGTTCTTC
CDR3aa: CSARGRLSSYNEQFF
len: 15
v_gene: TRBV29-1
j_gene: TRBJ2-1
d_gene: NA
abundance: few

CDR3nt: TGTGCCAGCAGCCCCCTTGGAGGGACGGTCTCCTACGAGCAGTACTTC
CDR3aa: CASSPLGGTVSYEQYF
len: 16
v_gene: TRBV9
j_gene: TRBJ2-7
d_gene: NA
abundance: few

CDR3nt: TGTGCCAGAGAGGACAGCTTCATCTATGGCTACACCTTC
CDR3aa: CAREDSFIYGYTF
len: 13
v_gene: TRBV2
j_gene: TRBJ1-2
d_gene: NA
abundance: many

CDR3nt: TGCAGTGCTAGAGATCAGAAGGGAGGCTCCGGGAATGAGCAGTTCTTC
CDR3aa: CSARDQKGGSGNEQFF
len: 16
v_gene: TRBV20-1
j_gene: TRBJ2-1
d_gene: NA
abundance: NA

CDR3nt: TGCGCCAGCAGCTTGGGGGGGACGCCGGGAGGGAATGAGCAGTTCTTC
CDR3aa: CASSLGGTPGGNEQFF
len: 16
v_gene: TRBV5-1
j_gene: TRBJ2-1
d_gene: TRBD2
abundance: NA

CDR3nt: TGTGCCAGCAGCTTAGGGACGTTTGAAGCTTTCTTT
CDR3aa: CASSLGTFEAFF
len: 12
v_gene: TRBV7-9
j_gene: TRBJ1-1
d_gene: NA
abundance: many

CDR3nt: TGTGCCAGCAGCCATGGACTAGGCTACGAGCAGTACTTC
CDR3aa: CASSHGLGYEQYF
len: 13
v_gene: TRBV7-2
j_gene: TRBJ2-7
d_gene: TRBD2
abundance: many

CDR3nt: TGTGCCAGCAGTTTATCCGGGGCTTGGGGCGAGCAGTACTTC
CDR3aa: CASSLSGAWGEQYF
len: 14
v_gene: TRBV27
j_gene: TRBJ2-7
d_gene: NA
abundance: NA

CDR3nt: TGTGCCACCAGCAATTGGTTGGGGAGGCAAGAGACCCAGTACTTC
CDR3aa: CATSNWLGRQETQYF
len: 15
v_gene: TRBV15
j_gene: TRBJ2-5
d_gene: NA
abundance: NA

CDR3nt: TGTGCCAGTAGTAAACTACCCGCGGGATACGAGCGGTACTTC
CDR3aa: CASSKLPAGYERYF
len: 14
v_gene: TRBV19
j_gene: TRBJ2-7
d_gene: NA
abundance: NA

CDR3nt: TGTGCCAGCAGCTTAGAAGCGATTGTAGGCTCTGGGGCCAACGTCCTGACTTTC
CDR3aa: CASSLEAIVGSGANVLTF
len: 18
v_gene: TRBV7-2
j_gene: TRBJ2-6
d_gene: NA
abundance: many